The TCR beta chain described here comes from a study of vaccination effects on CD4 cells after COVID-19. Antigen-specific CD4+ T cell clonotypes were called by their expansion after viral peptide-pool culture in ViraFEST. A roughly 10-day culture period preceded the isolation of CD4+ T cells. Each person got two doses of an mRNA SARS-CoV-2 vaccine, BNT162b2 or mRNA-1273. Cultures used about 2 million PBMC per well, approximately 9.7 IU/ml IL-2 and approximately 11 ug/ml peptides. V lost 3 bases to trimming and J lost 4 bases; unmatched junction nucleotides: 26. The germline CDR1 and CDR2 sequences are LNHDA and SQIVND (reference sequence). The CDR3 runs to 23 residues. The method was immunoSEQ multiplex PCR; TCRdb's version includes in-frame clones alone and lacks a portion of them. This sample has approximately 17,000 clones; 70% occur once, and the top ten carry over 9%. Study-wide results and limits: Small numbers of convalescent patients limited the study. It also lacked early post-infection timepoints.

For this clone: Its antigen is not known.

The source is a human donor who received a COVID-19 vaccine. The genes are TRBV19 and TRBJ2-7, with 14 positions matching TRBD2. Material: CD4+ T cells from PBMCs cultured with SARS-CoV-2 spike peptides, obtained after COVID-19 vaccination. CDR3 nucleotide sequence: TGTGCCAGTAGTATTGGGGCCGGGTTGTCCGGGACTAGCGGGAGACGTTTCGGGTACGAGCAGTACTTC. This gives the protein CASSIGAGLSGTSGRRFGYEQYF. The full variable domain, completed using reference TRBV19 and TRBJ2-7, is DGGITQSPKYLFRKEGQNVTLSCEQNLNHDAMYWYRQDPGQGLRLIYYSQIVNDFQKGDIAEGYSVSREKKESFPLTVTSAQKNPTAFYLCASSIGAGLSGTSGRRFGYEQYFGPGTRLTVT.